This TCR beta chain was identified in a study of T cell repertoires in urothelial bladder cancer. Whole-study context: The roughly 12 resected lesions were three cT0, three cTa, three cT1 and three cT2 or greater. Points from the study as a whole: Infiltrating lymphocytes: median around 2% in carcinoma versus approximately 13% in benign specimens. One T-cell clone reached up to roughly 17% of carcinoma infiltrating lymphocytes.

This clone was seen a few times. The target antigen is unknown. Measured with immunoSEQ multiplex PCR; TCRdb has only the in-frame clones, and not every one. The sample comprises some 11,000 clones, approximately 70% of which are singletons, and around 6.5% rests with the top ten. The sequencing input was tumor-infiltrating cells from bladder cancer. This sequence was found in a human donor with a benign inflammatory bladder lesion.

CDR3 sequence (DNA): TGTGCCAGCAGTTACGGACAGGGGCACTATGGCTACACCTTC. Protein: CASSYGQGHYGYTF. The chain joins TRBV6-7 to TRBJ1-2, with 9 bases that match TRBD1. TRBV6-7 is given ORF status, its function remaining uncertain. Trimming took 2 bases from V and 3 from J; bases not matched to a gene: 1. This CDR3 region has 14 residues.